This T cell receptor beta chain is from a study of regulatory T cells in long-lasting Graves disease. Study-level background: Persistence in Graves' disease denoted antithyroid drug use beyond 5 years alongside positive TSH receptor antibodies.

This clonotype was observed a handful of times. Its antigen is not identified. Germline V CDR1 and CDR2: LGHNA, YSLEER. The CDR3 spans 14 residues. J was trimmed by 7 bases and V by 3 bases; bases with no gene match: 4. In building TCR beta libraries, iRepertoire HTBI primers were used together with Arm-PCR of CDR3 regions. Via MiXCR, TCRdb re-called the multiplex PCR reads, giving one row per CDR3 protein. Among hundreds of thousands of distinct CDR3 sequences listed, less than 25% were seen once. Time point described: persistent/refractory GD, antithyroid drugs over 5 years with positive TRAb. Researchers made the TCR library from RNA that was extracted from PBMCs. Study conclusions and caveats: Persistent cases of Graves' showed reduced TCR diversity relative to newly diagnosed patients. Persistent cases favored TRBV28, TRBJ1-2 and TRBJ2-5.

The source was peripheral blood mononuclear cells (PBMCs), collected when the disease was refractory, from a patient treated with antithyroid drugs. The chain combines TRBV4-3 with TRBJ2-7; 12 nucleotides agree with TRBD1. The source of this sequence is a female donor with Graves disease. The DNA of the CDR3 is TGCGCCAGCAGCCACGGGACAGGGGGCGGGGAGCAGTACTTC. It specifies CASSHGTGGGEQYF.